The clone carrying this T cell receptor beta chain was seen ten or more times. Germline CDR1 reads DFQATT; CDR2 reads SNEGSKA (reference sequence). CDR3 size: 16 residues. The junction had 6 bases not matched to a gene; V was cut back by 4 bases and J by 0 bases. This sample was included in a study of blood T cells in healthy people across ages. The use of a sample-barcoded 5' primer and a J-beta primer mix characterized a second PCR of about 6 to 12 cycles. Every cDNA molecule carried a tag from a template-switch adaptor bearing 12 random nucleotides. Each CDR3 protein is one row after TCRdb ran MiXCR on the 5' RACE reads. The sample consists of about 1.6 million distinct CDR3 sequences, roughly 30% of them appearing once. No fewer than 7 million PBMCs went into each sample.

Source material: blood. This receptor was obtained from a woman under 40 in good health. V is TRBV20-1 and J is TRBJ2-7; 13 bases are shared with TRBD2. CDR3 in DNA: TGCAGTGCTACAGGTGGGACTAGCGGGGACTCCTACGAGCAGTACTTC. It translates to CSATGGTSGDSYEQYF.